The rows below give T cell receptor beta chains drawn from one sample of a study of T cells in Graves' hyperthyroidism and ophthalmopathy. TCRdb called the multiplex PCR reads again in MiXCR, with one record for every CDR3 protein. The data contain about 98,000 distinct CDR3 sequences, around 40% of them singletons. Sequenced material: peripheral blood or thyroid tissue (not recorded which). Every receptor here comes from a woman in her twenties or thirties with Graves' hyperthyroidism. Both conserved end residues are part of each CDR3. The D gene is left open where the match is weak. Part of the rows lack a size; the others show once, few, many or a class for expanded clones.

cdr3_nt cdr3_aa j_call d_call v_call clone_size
TGTGCCACCAGCAGCATGCTACCCCCTAGAGAAGATACGCAGTATTTT CATSSMLPPREDTQYF TRBJ2-3 - TRBV15 -
TGCGCCAGCAGCTTGTGGACAGGGAACCGCGAGCAGTACTTC CASSLWTGNREQYF TRBJ2-7 TRBD1 TRBV5-1 -
TGTGCCAGCAGTTTGGGACAGGGGATCAATTCACCCCTCCACTTT CASSLGQGINSPLHF TRBJ1-6 TRBD1 TRBV12-3/TRBV12-4 once
TGTGCCATCAGTGAGCGGGAGGGCCCGTACGAGCAGTACTTC CAISEREGPYEQYF TRBJ2-7 TRBD2 TRBV10-3 many
TGTGCCAGCAGCTTGGGGGGGAGCCCTGGGGCCAACGTCCTGACTTTC CASSLGGSPGANVLTF TRBJ2-6 TRBD2 TRBV13 -
TGTGCCACCGGAGTGGGGGGCGCCTACGAGCAGTACTTC CATGVGGAYEQYF TRBJ2-7 - TRBV15 -
TGTGCCAGCAGCTCCGAAACGGGACAGGGGCTATATGGCTACACCTTC CASSSETGQGLYGYTF TRBJ1-2 TRBD1 TRBV7-8 -
TGTGCCAGCAGCGGACAGGGGGTTAACTATGGCTACACCTTC CASSGQGVNYGYTF TRBJ1-2 TRBD1 TRBV13 -
TGTGCCAGCAGCTACCGGACAGGGGAAGAGACCCAGTACTTC CASSYRTGEETQYF TRBJ2-5 TRBD1 TRBV7-2 -
TGTGCCACCACGTCTACTCAGGCCGGATTAATTCAGCCCCAGCATTTT CATTSTQAGLIQPQHF TRBJ1-5 - TRBV19 many
TGTGCCAGCAGCCCCCCTAACAGGAGGGAGACCCAGTACTTC CASSPPNRRETQYF TRBJ2-5 - TRBV28 many
TGTGCCAGCAGTGAAGGACCAACAGGGTACTACGAGCAGTACTTC CASSEGPTGYYEQYF TRBJ2-7 - TRBV2 many
TGTGCCAGCAGTCCCGGACTAGCGGGAGGGCCGCACTTC CASSPGLAGGPHF TRBJ2-5 TRBD2 TRBV2 -
TGTGCCAGCAGCTTGGCCCTGGTAGCGGGAGGTCGTGAGCAGTTCTTC CASSLALVAGGREQFF TRBJ2-1 TRBD2 TRBV5-6 few
TGTGCCAGTAGTGGAACAGGGTTGGGGACTGGAGCTTCCTTT CASSGTGLGTGASF TRBJ1-1 - TRBV19 once
TGTGCCAGCAGCGGGCCACTGAGATATGGCTACACCTTC CASSGPLRYGYTF TRBJ1-2 - TRBV7-9 -
TGTGTCAGCGCCGACAGGGGGTATGGCTACACCTTC CVSADRGYGYTF TRBJ1-2 TRBD1 TRBV28 -
TGTGCCAGCAGCTTGGTAGACTACAAGGGGTCCTCCTACGAGCAGTACTTC CASSLVDYKGSSYEQYF TRBJ2-7 - TRBV5-4 -
TGTGCCTGGAGTGTACCCGAACAGGGGGCGAGGGGCTACACCTTC CAWSVPEQGARGYTF TRBJ1-2 TRBD1 TRBV30 many
TGTGCCAGCAGCATCGGACTAGCGGGCACAGATACGCAGTATTTT CASSIGLAGTDTQYF TRBJ2-3 TRBD2 TRBV5-5 many
TGTGCCACCAGCCGGGGACGGATTGAGACCCAGTACTTC CATSRGRIETQYF TRBJ2-5 - TRBV15 many
TGCGCCAGCAGCCCTTCCGTTTGGACTAGCGGGAGGGGGGAGCAGTACTTC CASSPSVWTSGRGEQYF TRBJ2-7 TRBD2 TRBV5-1 many
TGTGCCAGCAGCTCTCAGGGGATGAACACTGAAGCTTTCTTT CASSSQGMNTEAFF TRBJ1-1 - TRBV7-3 many
TGTGCCAGCAGCTTAGCCAGAGTGACTAATGAAAAACTGTTTTTT CASSLARVTNEKLFF TRBJ1-4 - TRBV12-3/TRBV12-4 many
TGTGCCAGCAGCCGTCTATGGAACGGGAGGAAAGAGACCCAGTACTTC CASSRLWNGRKETQYF TRBJ2-5 TRBD2 TRBV7-3 -
TGCAGTGCACCGCTTCAGACAGAGACCCAGTACTTC CSAPLQTETQYF TRBJ2-5 - TRBV20-1 many
TGCGCCAGCAGCCAACAGGAGTCGAACACCGGGGAGCTGTTTTTT CASSQQESNTGELFF TRBJ2-2 - TRBV4-1 many
TGTGCCAGCAGTGAAATTGAGAACACTGAAGCTTTCTTT CASSEIENTEAFF TRBJ1-1 - TRBV2 many
TGTGCCACCTCTGCCCGGCAGACTTACTCTGGAAACACCATATATTTT CATSARQTYSGNTIYF TRBJ1-3 - TRBV15 -
TGCAGTGCGACAGGGGGCTACGAGCAGTACTTC CSATGGYEQYF TRBJ2-7 TRBD1 TRBV20-1 -
TGTGCCAGCAGCTTAGGGGCGGGACAGTCCTACGAGCAGTACTTC CASSLGAGQSYEQYF TRBJ2-7 - TRBV7-8 -
TGTGCCAGCAGTTGTCGGTCATATGGCTACGCCTTC CASSCRSYGYAF TRBJ1-2 - TRBV28 -
TGTGCCAGCAGCTTAGCGGAGCGGGCCACCGGGGAGCTGTTTTTT CASSLAERATGELFF TRBJ2-2 - TRBV7-2 many
TGTGCCAGCAGTTTAATGAGGGGGGAGCCCCAGCATTTT CASSLMRGEPQHF TRBJ1-5 - TRBV12-3/TRBV12-4 many
TGTGCCAGCAGTGAGGGGCTCAGAGAGACCCAGTACTTC CASSEGLRETQYF TRBJ2-5 - TRBV28 -
TGTGCCAGCAGCCTGGACACTTGGGAGACCCAGTACTTC CASSLDTWETQYF TRBJ2-5 - TRBV28 many
TGTGCCAGCAGTCCCTATCCTACGGGGGCAGGTAATTACGAGCAGTACTTC CASSPYPTGAGNYEQYF TRBJ2-7 - TRBV15 few
TGTGCCAGCAGCGGGACGGCGGGTAATTCACCCCTCCACTTT CASSGTAGNSPLHF TRBJ1-6 - TRBV11-2 many
TGTGCCATCCGCCCCGACTACATTGGAGAGACCCAGTACTTC CAIRPDYIGETQYF TRBJ2-5 - TRBV10-3 many
TGTGCCACCAGCAGAGGTGGGCCTAGCGGGAGAGGGGAGCTGTTTTTT CATSRGGPSGRGELFF TRBJ2-2 TRBD2 TRBV15 once
TGTGCCACCAGTGATTCGGGACAGGGAAGAGAAGGGGAGCTGTTTTTT CATSDSGQGREGELFF TRBJ2-2 TRBD1 TRBV24-1 many
TGCAGCGTCGAGGGTGGGGACTACGAGCAGTACTTC CSVEGGDYEQYF TRBJ2-7 - TRBV29-1 many
TGTGCCAGCAGCGGGACTAGCGGGAGCTCCTACGAGCAGTACTTC CASSGTSGSSYEQYF TRBJ2-7 TRBD2 TRBV7-2 many
TGCGCCAGCAGCCTCCCTAGCGGGAGCAATCACGAACAGTACTTC CASSLPSGSNHEQYF TRBJ2-7 TRBD2 TRBV5-1 -
TGTGCCAGCAGCAAATTTCGGGCAGCCGAGAAAGCAACTAATGAAAAACTGTTTTTT CASSKFRAAEKATNEKLFF TRBJ1-4 - TRBV7-8 many
TGCAGCGTTGTTGGGCCCGGACAGGGGCACTACGAGCAGTACTTC CSVVGPGQGHYEQYF TRBJ2-7 TRBD1 TRBV29-1 many
TGTGCCAGCAGGCTCCGGGCCAGAGGCACTGAAGCTTTCTTT CASRLRARGTEAFF TRBJ1-1 - TRBV28 few
TGTGCCATCAGTGATCTGGGGGGGGCGAACGTCCTGACTTTC CAISDLGGANVLTF TRBJ2-6 - TRBV10-3 -
TGTGCCAGCAGCTTGCCGACAGGGGGCGGCGGCTACACCTTC CASSLPTGGGGYTF TRBJ1-2 TRBD1 TRBV7-9 -
TGTGCCACCAGCGGCGGGTTTTTCTCCTACGAGCAGTACTTC CATSGGFFSYEQYF TRBJ2-7 - TRBV15 -
TGTGCCAGCAGCTGTGAGACGGAGACCCAGTACTTC CASSCETETQYF TRBJ2-5 - TRBV5-6 many
TGTGCCCGAGGACAGGGTTTAGCTGGGGCCAACGTCCTGACTTTC CARGQGLAGANVLTF TRBJ2-6 TRBD1 TRBV2 -
TGTGCCAGCAGCGCCGGGACAGGGATCGACGAGCAGTACTTC CASSAGTGIDEQYF TRBJ2-7 TRBD1 TRBV7-2 once
TGTGCCAGCAGCTTCCACTGGAACACTGAAGCTTTCTTT CASSFHWNTEAFF TRBJ1-1 - TRBV6-4 many